Listed here is a single T cell receptor beta chain. Two negative PCRs, clearance, or symptom resolution characterized the recovered Cohort 3 donors. The CDR3 has 17 amino acids. J gave up 5 bases and V 5 bases, and 15 bases lay outside the gene matches. From germline, CDR1 is SGHVS and CDR2 FNYEAQ. This record belongs to a study of blood T cell repertoires in COVID-19. Study in general: Samples representing acute and convalescent COVID-19 were sourced from the United States, Italy and Spain.

TCRdb keeps only in-frame clones here, not all; method: immunoSEQ multiplex PCR. This table holds about 250,000 clones, around 86% found once. This TCR was recovered from a man in his late teens or twenties who had recovered from COVID-19. The chain uses TRBV7-6 and TRBJ2-1, with 7 bases lining up with TRBD2. The sequencing input was PBMCs or T cells enriched from blood (not recorded which). The CDR3 is CASSLRVPSGLNNEQFF. The CDR3 DNA sequence: TGTGCCAGCAGCCTAAGGGTGCCTAGCGGACTGAACAATGAGCAGTTCTTC.